This is a list of T cell receptor beta chains from one sample in a study of shared clonotypes between healthy human individuals. Clones were sequenced by immunoSEQ multiplex PCR, and TCRdb holds only the in-frame ones, with some missing. The sample holds 2 million to 2.5 million clones, 80% to 95% seen once. The sequenced material came from naive CD4+ T cells from PBMCs. These receptors all stem from a young man in good health. Some clones in this sample may be carry-over from other donors' samples. CDR3s include the opening cysteine and the closing phenylalanine or tryptophan. A D gene is named only where the DNA matches it firmly. Part of the rows lack a size; the others show once, few, many or a class for expanded clones.

cdr3_nt cdr3_aa clone_size d_call j_call v_call
TGTGCCAGCAGCTTAGCAGGGGCACCGGAAAAACTGTTTTTT CASSLAGAPEKLFF . . TRBJ1-4 TRBV7-8
TGTGCCAGCAGCCCTTTAAGTTCCCAAGAGACCCAGTACTTC CASSPLSSQETQYF . . TRBJ2-5 TRBV9
TGTGCCAGCAGTTACTCGTTTCGTTCAGATACGCAGTATTTT CASSYSFRSDTQYF . . TRBJ2-3 TRBV6-5
TGTGCCAGTAGTGGAAGACTAGCGGGTGGAGGGAATGAGCAGTTCTTC CASSGRLAGGGNEQFF . TRBD2 TRBJ2-1 TRBV19
TGTGCCAGCAGCCTCGGACAGGGGATCTATGGCTACACCTTC CASSLGQGIYGYTF once TRBD1 TRBJ1-2 TRBV28
TGTGCCAGCAGTTTATCCCGGACCGTAGAGTGGCCCCAGCATTTT CASSLSRTVEWPQHF . . TRBJ1-5 TRBV28
TGTGCCAGCAGTTTATTAGGCGGGGAGCTGTTTTTT CASSLLGGELFF . . TRBJ2-2 TRBV28
TGTGCCAGCAGCCCGACCGCCGGGGGATCTGGAAACACCATATATTTT CASSPTAGGSGNTIYF . . TRBJ1-3 TRBV7-3
TGTGCCAGCAGCTTGAGCGGGACAGACGATGAGCAGTTCTTC CASSLSGTDDEQFF . . TRBJ2-1 TRBV11-2
TGTGCCAGCAGTTACAAGGGGAAGAACCAAGAGACCCAGTACTTC CASSYKGKNQETQYF . . TRBJ2-5 TRBV27
TGTGCCAGCAGGGTCCGAACGGGGGCGGCAAACATTCAGTACTTC CASRVRTGAANIQYF . . TRBJ2-4 TRBV6-1
TGTGCCAGCAGTTTTTCTGCAGGGGACTCCTACGAGCAGTACTTC CASSFSAGDSYEQYF . . TRBJ2-7 TRBV28
TGTGCCAGCAGTTACAACAGGGGAACCTACGAGCAGTACTTC CASSYNRGTYEQYF . TRBD1 TRBJ2-7 TRBV6-5
TGTGCCAGCAGCCCAACCCGGGCGGGTGAGCAGTTCTTC CASSPTRAGEQFF . . TRBJ2-1 TRBV27
TGTGCCAGCAGTTTAGGTCGGCTAGCGGGAGGGGGTGTAGCCAAAAACATTCAGTACTTC CASSLGRLAGGGVAKNIQYF . TRBD2 TRBJ2-4 TRBV27
TGCGCCAGCAGCCGGACACCGTGGGGTGAGGAGAACACTGAAGCTTTCTTT CASSRTPWGEENTEAFF . . TRBJ1-1 TRBV4-3
TGTGCCAGCACCCCCCGGGGGGGCCGGTTAGGGAACTATGGCTACACCTTC CASTPRGGRLGNYGYTF . . TRBJ1-2 TRBV2
TGTGCCAGCAGCCAAACGGGGGTTAGCAGTCAGCCCCAGCATTTT CASSQTGVSSQPQHF . . TRBJ1-5 TRBV6-6
TGCGCCAGCAGCCATCCTCCAGCTTCGAACACTGAAGCTTTCTTT CASSHPPASNTEAFF . . TRBJ1-1 TRBV4-1
TGTGCCAGCAGCGCGTTGGGGGCCCAAACCACCGGGGAGCTGTTTTTT CASSALGAQTTGELFF . . TRBJ2-2 TRBV7-8
TGTGCCAGCAGTACCCCGGGGGCCCAAGAGACCCAGTACTTC CASSTPGAQETQYF . . TRBJ2-5 TRBV28
TGTGCCAGCAGCTTGGTTGGGGGCGGGAGTAGCTACAATGAGCAGTTCTTC CASSLVGGGSSYNEQFF . . TRBJ2-1 TRBV5-6
TGTGCCAGCAGCTTAGCGGGCCCGAGGGCTACAGATACGCAGTATTTT CASSLAGPRATDTQYF . . TRBJ2-3 TRBV7-9
TGTGCCAGCAGCCAATATGGAGTCAGCACAGATACGCAGTATTTT CASSQYGVSTDTQYF . . TRBJ2-3 TRBV14
TGTGCCAGCAGCGGCGACAGGGGGCGCACAGCTTTCTTT CASSGDRGRTAFF . TRBD1 TRBJ1-1 TRBV9
TGTGCCAGCAGCTTAGAAAGGACAGGTATTCAGCCCCAGCATTTT CASSLERTGIQPQHF . TRBD1 TRBJ1-5 TRBV7-2
TGCGCCAGCAGCTTGGCCACAGGGGAGGGGAACACTGAAGCTTTCTTT CASSLATGEGNTEAFF once TRBD1 TRBJ1-1 TRBV5-1
TGTGCCAGCAGTTACCTAGGCTTGGAGGACTATGGCTACACCTTC CASSYLGLEDYGYTF . . TRBJ1-2 TRBV6-5
TGTGCCTGGAATACAGGGGGTGGCTATGGCTACACCTTC CAWNTGGGYGYTF . TRBD1 TRBJ1-2 TRBV30
TGCGCCAGCAGCCAAACTCAGTGGGGCACTGAAGCTTTCTTT CASSQTQWGTEAFF . . TRBJ1-1 TRBV4-1
TGTGCCAGCAGCGTCGGACAGGGAACAGATACGCAGTATTTT CASSVGQGTDTQYF . TRBD1 TRBJ2-3 TRBV9
TGTGCCAGTAGTATAATTGGTTCAGGGTTAGCCGGGGAGCTGTTTTTT CASSIIGSGLAGELFF . . TRBJ2-2 TRBV19
TGCGCCAGCAGCCAAGGCCTCCAGGGGAACTATGGCTACACCTTC CASSQGLQGNYGYTF . . TRBJ1-2 TRBV4-3
TGTGCCACCAAGGTGGACGGGAGGGCCGCCGGGGAGCTGTTTTTT CATKVDGRAAGELFF . TRBD2 TRBJ2-2 TRBV10-3
TGTGCCAGCAGTGAAAACCTGGCGCAGGAAGAGCAGTACTTC CASSENLAQEEQYF . . TRBJ2-7 TRBV2
TGTGCCAGCAGCTTAGGGGGACAGGATCGTGGCTACACCTTC CASSLGGQDRGYTF . TRBD1 TRBJ1-2 TRBV7-6
TGTGCCAGCAGCCAAAGCGGGAGAGTTGACGAGCAGTACTTC CASSQSGRVDEQYF . TRBD2 TRBJ2-7 TRBV5-4
TGTGCCAGTAGTACCAGGACTAGCGGGCTCAGCTCCTACAATGAGCAGTTCTTC CASSTRTSGLSSYNEQFF . TRBD2 TRBJ2-1 TRBV19